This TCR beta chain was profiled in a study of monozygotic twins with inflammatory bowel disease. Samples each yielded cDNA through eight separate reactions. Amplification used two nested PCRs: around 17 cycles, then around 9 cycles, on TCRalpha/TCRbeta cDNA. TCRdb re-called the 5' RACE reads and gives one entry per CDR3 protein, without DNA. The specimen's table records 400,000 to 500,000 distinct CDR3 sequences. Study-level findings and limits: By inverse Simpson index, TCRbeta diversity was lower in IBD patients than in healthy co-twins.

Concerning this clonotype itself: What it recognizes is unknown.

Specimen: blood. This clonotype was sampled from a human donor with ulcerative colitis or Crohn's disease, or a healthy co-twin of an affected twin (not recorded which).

This chain's CDR3 is CASRLRAGEQYF. The rearrangement uses TRBV28 and TRBJ2-7; TCRdb selects TRBD2, and the lack of DNA leaves this call unchecked. Germline loops: CDR1 MDHEN, CDR2 SYDVKM. This CDR3 spans 12 amino acids.